This TCR beta chain was recovered during a study of blood T cell repertoires in COVID-19. Study as a whole: From the United States, Italy and Spain came samples of acute and convalescent COVID-19. PBMCs, B-cell-depleted T cells, or T cells were the source of the cDNA or gDNA that made up the material.

In the study's own analysis: For nucleated cells, counts were estimated from reference gene primer amplification. Profiled with immunoSEQ multiplex PCR; TCRdb holds only in-frame clones, not every one. V, J and clone size were drawn from that table, and D and trimming were deduced from the DNA. Seen here are over 75,000 clones, over 65% observed once, and the top ten hold over 9.5%. Germline loops: CDR1 SGHRS, CDR2 YFSETQ. V lost 2 bases and J lost 7; bases outside the gene matches: 5. The CDR3 contains 16 residues. The sequenced material came from peripheral blood. V usage is TRBV5-1 and J usage is TRBJ2-1; TRBD2 matches at 14 bases. The origin of this receptor is a human donor in a cohort sampled during active COVID-19. The CDR3 coding sequence is TGCGCCAGCAGCTTATCGACTAGCGGGGGGGTGAATGAGCAGTTCTTC. It specifies CASSLSTSGGVNEQFF.